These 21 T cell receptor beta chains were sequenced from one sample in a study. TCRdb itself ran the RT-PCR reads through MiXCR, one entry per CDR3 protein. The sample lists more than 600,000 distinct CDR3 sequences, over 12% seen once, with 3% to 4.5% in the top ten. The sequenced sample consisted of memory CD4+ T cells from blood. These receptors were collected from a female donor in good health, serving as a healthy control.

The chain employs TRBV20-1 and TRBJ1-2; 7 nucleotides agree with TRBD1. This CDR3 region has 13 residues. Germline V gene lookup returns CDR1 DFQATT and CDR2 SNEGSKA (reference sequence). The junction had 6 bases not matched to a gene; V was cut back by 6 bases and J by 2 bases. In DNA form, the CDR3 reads TGCAGTGCCCCAAAGGGGGCCAACTATGGCTACACCTTC. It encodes CSAPKGANYGYTF.

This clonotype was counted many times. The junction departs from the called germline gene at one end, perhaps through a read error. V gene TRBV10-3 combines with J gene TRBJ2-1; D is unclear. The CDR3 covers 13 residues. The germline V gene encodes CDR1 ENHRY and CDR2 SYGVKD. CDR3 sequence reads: CAITENNPNEQFF. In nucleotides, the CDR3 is TGTGCCATCACTGAGAACAACCCCAATGAGCAGTTCTTC.

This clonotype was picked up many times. The CDR3 DNA follows: TGTGCCAGCAGCTTACAGGGGGCCTTAGGCGAGCAGTACTTC. Its translation is CASSLQGALGEQYF. V and J are TRBV11-2 and TRBJ2-7, with TRBD1 matching over 8 bases. The germline gives CDR1 SGHAT, CDR2 FQNNGV. With V trimmed by 2 bases and J by 6 bases, 6 bases remained unmatched. This CDR3 comprises 14 residues.

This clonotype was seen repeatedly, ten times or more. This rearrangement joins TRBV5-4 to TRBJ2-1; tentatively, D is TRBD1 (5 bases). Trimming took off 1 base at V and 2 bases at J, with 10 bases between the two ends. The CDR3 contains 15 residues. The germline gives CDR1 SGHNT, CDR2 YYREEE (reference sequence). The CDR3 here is CASSLTQGPYNEQFF. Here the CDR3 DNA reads TGTGCCAGCAGCTTGACCCAGGGCCCCTACAATGAGCAGTTCTTC. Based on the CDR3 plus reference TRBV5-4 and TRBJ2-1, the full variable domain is ETGVTQSPTHLIKTRGQQVTLRCSSQSGHNTVSWYQQALGQGPQFIFQYYREEENGRGNFPPRFSGLQFPNYSSELNVNALELDDSALYLCASSLTQGPYNEQFFGPGTRLTVL.

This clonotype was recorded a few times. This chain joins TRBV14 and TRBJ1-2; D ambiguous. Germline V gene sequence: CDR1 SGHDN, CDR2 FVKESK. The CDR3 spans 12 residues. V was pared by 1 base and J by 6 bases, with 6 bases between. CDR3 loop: CASSQVSNGYTF. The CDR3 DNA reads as TGTGCCAGCAGCCAAGTCTCCAATGGCTACACCTTC.

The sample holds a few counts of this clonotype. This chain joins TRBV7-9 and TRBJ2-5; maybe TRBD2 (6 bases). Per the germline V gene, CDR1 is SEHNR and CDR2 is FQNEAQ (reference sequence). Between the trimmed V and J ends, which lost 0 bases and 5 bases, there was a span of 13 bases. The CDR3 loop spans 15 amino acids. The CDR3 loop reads CASSLAPNGGETQYF. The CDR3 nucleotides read TGTGCCAGCAGCTTAGCCCCTAATGGGGGGGAGACCCAGTACTTC.

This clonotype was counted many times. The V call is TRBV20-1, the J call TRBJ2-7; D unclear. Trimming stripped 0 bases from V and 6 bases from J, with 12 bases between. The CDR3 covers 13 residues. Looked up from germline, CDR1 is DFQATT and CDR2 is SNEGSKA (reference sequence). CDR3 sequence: CSARERVDGEQYF. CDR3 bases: TGCAGTGCTAGAGAAAGGGTAGACGGCGAGCAGTACTTC.

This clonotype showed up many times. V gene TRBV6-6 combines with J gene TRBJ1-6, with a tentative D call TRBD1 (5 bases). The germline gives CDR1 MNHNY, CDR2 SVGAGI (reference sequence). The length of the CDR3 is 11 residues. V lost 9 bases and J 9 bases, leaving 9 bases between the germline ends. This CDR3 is CARQDGSPLHF. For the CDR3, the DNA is TGTGCCAGACAGGACGGTTCACCCCTCCACTTT.

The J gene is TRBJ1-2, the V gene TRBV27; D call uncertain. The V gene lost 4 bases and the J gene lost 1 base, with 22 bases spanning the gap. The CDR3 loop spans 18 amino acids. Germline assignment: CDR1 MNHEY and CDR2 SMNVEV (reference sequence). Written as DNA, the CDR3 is TGTGCCAGCAGTTATTTAGGGAAGACATCCCGTCTTAACTATGGCTACACCTTC. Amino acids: CASSYLGKTSRLNYGYTF.

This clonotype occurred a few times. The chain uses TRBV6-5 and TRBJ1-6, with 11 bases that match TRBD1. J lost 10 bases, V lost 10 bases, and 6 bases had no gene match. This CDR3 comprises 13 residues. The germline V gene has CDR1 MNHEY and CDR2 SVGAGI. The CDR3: CATTGQGESPLHF. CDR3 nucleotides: TGTGCCACCACGGGACAGGGGGAGTCACCCCTCCACTTT.

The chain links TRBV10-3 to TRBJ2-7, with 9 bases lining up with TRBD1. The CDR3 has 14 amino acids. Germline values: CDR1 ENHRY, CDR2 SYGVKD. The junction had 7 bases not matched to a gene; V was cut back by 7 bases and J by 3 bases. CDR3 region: CAITEQGALYEQYF. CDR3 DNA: TGTGCCATCACCGAACAGGGGGCCCTCTACGAGCAGTACTTC.

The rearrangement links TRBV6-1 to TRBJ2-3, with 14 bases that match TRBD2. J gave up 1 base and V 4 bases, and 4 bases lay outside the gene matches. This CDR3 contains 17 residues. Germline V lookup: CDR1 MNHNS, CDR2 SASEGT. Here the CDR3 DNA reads TGTGCCAGCAGTGCCGGACTAGCGGGAGGACGCACAGATACGCAGTATTTT. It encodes CASSAGLAGGRTDTQYF.

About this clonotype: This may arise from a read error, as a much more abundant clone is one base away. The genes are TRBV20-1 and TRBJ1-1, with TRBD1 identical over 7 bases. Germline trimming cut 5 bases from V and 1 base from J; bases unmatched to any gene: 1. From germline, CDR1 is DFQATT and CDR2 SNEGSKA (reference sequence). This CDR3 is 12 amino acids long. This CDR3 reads CSARQGNTEAFF. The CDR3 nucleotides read TGCAGTGCTCGACAGGGGAACACTGAAGCTTTCTTT.

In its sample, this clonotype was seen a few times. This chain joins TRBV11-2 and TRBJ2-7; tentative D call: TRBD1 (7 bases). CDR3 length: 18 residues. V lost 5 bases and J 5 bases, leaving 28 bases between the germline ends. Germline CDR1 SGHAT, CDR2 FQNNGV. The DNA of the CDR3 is TGTGCCAGCAGCACAGGGGTCTGGAGGGGTCTCTCTATCGACGAGCAGTACTTC. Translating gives CASSTGVWRGLSIDEQYF.

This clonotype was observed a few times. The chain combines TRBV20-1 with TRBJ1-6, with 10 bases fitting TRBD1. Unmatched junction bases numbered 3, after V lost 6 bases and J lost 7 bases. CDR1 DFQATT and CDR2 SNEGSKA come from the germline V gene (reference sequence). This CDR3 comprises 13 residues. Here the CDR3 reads CSATGQGNSPLHF. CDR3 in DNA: TGCAGTGCCACGGGACAGGGGAATTCACCCCTCCACTTT.

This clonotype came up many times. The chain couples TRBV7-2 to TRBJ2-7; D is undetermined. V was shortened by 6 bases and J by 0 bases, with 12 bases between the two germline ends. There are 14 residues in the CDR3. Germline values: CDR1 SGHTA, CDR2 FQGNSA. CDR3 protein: CASSSTRSSYEQYF. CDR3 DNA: TGTGCCAGCAGTTCGACGAGAAGCTCCTACGAGCAGTACTTC.

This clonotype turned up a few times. The CDR3 coding sequence is TGTGCCAGCAGTTCCCCGACAGGGTTTTGGTCTCAGTTCTTC. The encoded protein is CASSSPTGFWSQFF. The rearrangement links TRBV28 to TRBJ2-1; 7 positions match TRBD1. CDR1 MDHEN and CDR2 SYDVKM come from the germline V gene. Trimming removed 4 bases from V and 13 bases from J; junction bases left unmatched: 13. The CDR3 runs 14 residues.

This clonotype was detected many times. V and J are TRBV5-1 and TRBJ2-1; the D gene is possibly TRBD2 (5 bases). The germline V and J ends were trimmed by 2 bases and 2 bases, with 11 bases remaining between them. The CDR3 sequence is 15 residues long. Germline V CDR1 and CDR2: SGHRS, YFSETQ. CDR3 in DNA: TGCGCCAGCAGCTTCTTTGGAGGTGCCTACAATGAGCAGTTCTTC. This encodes CASSFFGGAYNEQFF.

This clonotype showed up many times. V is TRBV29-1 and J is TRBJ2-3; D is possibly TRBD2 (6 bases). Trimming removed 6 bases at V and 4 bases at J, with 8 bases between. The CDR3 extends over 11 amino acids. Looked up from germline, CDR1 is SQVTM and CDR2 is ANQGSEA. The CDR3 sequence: CSVREPDTQYF. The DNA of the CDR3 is TGCAGCGTCCGGGAGCCAGATACGCAGTATTTT.

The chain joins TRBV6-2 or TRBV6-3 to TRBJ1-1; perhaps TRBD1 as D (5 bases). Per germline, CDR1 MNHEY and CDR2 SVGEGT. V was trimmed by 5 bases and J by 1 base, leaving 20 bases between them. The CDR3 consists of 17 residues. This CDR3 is CASSGRSGTMRNTEAFF. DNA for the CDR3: TGTGCCAGCAGTGGGAGGTCGGGGACTATGCGGAACACTGAAGCTTTCTTT.

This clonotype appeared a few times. Here the CDR3 reads CASSPSMSRGVDEQFF. The CDR3 DNA follows: TGTGCCAGCAGCCCCAGTATGTCCAGGGGTGTCGATGAGCAGTTCTTC. This chain joins TRBV7-3 and TRBJ2-1; TRBD1 might be the D (6 bases). The V gene's germline CDR1 is SGHTA and CDR2 FQGTGA. V was pared by 5 bases and J by 8 bases, with 22 bases between. There are 16 residues in the CDR3.